This T cell receptor beta chain was captured by sequencing in a study of blood T cell repertoires in COVID-19. Study-wide context: Samples taken during acute and convalescent COVID-19 were collected in the United States, Italy and Spain. Sample material is recorded as cDNA or gDNA derived from T cells, B-cell-depleted T cells, or PBMCs.

Authors' methods: It was from reference gene primer amplification that nucleated cell counts were estimated. TCRdb's copy holds only in-frame clones and misses some; the assay was immunoSEQ multiplex PCR. For V, J and clone size, that table is used; D and trimming come from the DNA. Of some 96,000 clones in the sample, 90% were seen once. Germline V gives CDR1 SSHAT, CDR2 FNYEAQ (reference sequence). The CDR3 extends over 15 amino acids. Trimming took off 1 base at V and 5 bases at J, with 14 bases between the two ends. Sequenced: peripheral blood. The chain has TRBV7-7 and TRBJ2-5; tentative D call: TRBD1 (6 bases). The TCR was taken from a man aged 60-69 years with acute or convalescent COVID-19. In nucleotides, the CDR3 is TGTGCCAGCAGCTTAGTGGGGGCGCAGGGTGAGACCCAGTACTTC. This translates into CASSLVGAQGETQYF.